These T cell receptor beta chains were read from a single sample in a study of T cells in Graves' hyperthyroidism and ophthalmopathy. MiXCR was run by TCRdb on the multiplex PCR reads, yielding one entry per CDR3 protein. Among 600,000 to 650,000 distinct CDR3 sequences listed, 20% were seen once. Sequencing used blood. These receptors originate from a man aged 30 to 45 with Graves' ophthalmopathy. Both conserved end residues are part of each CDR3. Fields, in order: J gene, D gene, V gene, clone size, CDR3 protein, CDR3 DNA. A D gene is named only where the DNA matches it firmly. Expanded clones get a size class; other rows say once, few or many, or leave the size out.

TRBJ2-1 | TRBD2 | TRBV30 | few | CAWSPGTSGKYNEQFF | TGTGCCTGGAGTCCTGGGACTAGCGGGAAATACAATGAGCAGTTCTTC
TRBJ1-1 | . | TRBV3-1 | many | CASSRRENTEAFF | TGTGCCAGCAGTCGCAGGGAGAACACTGAAGCTTTCTTT
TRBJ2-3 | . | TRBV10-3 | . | CAISEVGRGTDTQYF | TGTGCCATCAGTGAAGTCGGCAGGGGCACAGATACGCAGTATTTT
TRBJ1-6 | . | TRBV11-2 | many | CASRPGRINSPLHF | TGTGCCAGCAGACCGGGACGGATTAATTCACCCCTCCACTTT
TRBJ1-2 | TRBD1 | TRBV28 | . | CASSPRDRAIYGYTF | TGTGCCAGCAGCCCCAGGGACAGGGCCATCTATGGCTACACCTTC
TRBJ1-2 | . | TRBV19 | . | CASSPSSDGYTF | TGTGCCAGTAGTCCGTCATCCGATGGCTACACCTTC
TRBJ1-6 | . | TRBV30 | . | CAWKVQLNSPLHF | TGTGCCTGGAAGGTGCAGTTGAATTCACCCCTCCACTTT
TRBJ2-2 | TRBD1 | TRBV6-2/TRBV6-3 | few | CASRPGTGDTGELFF | TGTGCCAGCAGACCCGGGACAGGGGACACCGGGGAGCTGTTTTTT
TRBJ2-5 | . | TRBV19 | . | CARRGETQYF | TGTGCCCGAAGAGGGGAGACCCAGTACTTC
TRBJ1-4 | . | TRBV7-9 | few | CASSSGHWTGEKLFF | TGTGCCAGCAGCTCCGGACACTGGACTGGGGAAAAACTGTTTTTT
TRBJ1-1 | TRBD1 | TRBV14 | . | CASSHQGQGRISEAFF | TGTGCCAGCAGCCACCAGGGACAGGGACGAATCTCTGAAGCTTTCTTT
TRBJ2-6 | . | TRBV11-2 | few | CASSELSGANVLTF | TGTGCCAGCAGCGAACTCTCTGGGGCCAACGTCCTGACTTTC
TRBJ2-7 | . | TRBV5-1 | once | CASSWDGGAYEQYF | TGCGCCAGCAGCTGGGACGGGGGAGCCTACGAGCAGTACTTC
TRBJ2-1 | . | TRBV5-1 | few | CASSLEGGARSNEQFF | TGCGCCAGCAGCTTGGAAGGGGGAGCTAGGTCAAATGAGCAGTTCTTC
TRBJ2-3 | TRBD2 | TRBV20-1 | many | CSARDRLAGWADTQYF | TGCAGTGCTAGAGATCGGCTAGCGGGATGGGCAGATACGCAGTATTTT
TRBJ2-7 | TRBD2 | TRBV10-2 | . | CASSPSGAPYEQYF | TGCGCCAGCTCCCCTAGCGGTGCCCCCTACGAGCAGTACTTC
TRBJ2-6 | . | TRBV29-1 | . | CSVYVAGGYSGANVLTF | TGCAGCGTTTACGTCGCAGGGGGGTACTCTGGGGCCAACGTCCTGACTTTC
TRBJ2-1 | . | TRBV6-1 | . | CASNRRLEQFF | TGTGCCAGCAACCGAAGGCTGGAGCAGTTCTTC
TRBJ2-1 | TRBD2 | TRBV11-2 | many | CASSSVGEGIYNEQFF | TGTGCCAGCAGCTCGGTGGGGGAGGGAATCTACAATGAGCAGTTCTTC
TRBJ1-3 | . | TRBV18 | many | CASSPGSSGNTIYF | TGTGCCAGCAGCCCCGGGAGCTCTGGAAACACCATATATTTT
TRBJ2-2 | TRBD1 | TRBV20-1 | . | CSARAPGQANTGELFF | TGCAGTGCTAGAGCCCCGGGACAGGCTAACACCGGGGAGCTGTTTTTT
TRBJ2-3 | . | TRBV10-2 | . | CASKDQSSTDTQYF | TGCGCCAGCAAGGACCAATCGTCCACAGATACGCAGTATTTT
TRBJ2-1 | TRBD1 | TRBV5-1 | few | CASSLDGTEADEQFF | TGCGCCAGCAGCTTGGATGGGACAGAGGCCGATGAGCAGTTCTTC
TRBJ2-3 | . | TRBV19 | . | CASKGWGSTDTQYF | TGTGCCAGTAAAGGCTGGGGGAGCACAGATACGCAGTATTTT
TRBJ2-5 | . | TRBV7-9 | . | CASSVFVGRGQETQYF | TGTGCCAGCAGCGTTTTTGTGGGAAGGGGCCAAGAGACCCAGTACTTC
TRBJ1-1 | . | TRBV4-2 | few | CASSQEYMNTEAFF | TGTGCCAGCAGCCAAGAGTATATGAACACTGAAGCTTTCTTT
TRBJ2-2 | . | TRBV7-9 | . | CASSSAGFKNTGELFF | TGTGCCAGCAGCTCAGCGGGCTTTAAGAACACCGGGGAGCTGTTTTTT
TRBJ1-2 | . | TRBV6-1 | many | CASGPAGPNYGYTF | TGTGCCAGCGGCCCAGCCGGGCCTAACTATGGCTACACCTTC
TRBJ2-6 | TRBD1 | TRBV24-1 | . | CATPRDRDSGANVLTF | TGTGCCACCCCCCGGGACAGGGACTCTGGGGCCAACGTCCTGACTTTC
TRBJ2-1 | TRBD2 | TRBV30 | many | CAVGRLNNEQFF | TGTGCCGTCGGGAGGCTGAACAATGAGCAGTTCTTC
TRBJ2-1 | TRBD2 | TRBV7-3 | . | CASSLNSGRASHEQFF | TGTGCCAGCAGCTTAAATAGCGGGAGGGCCTCCCATGAGCAGTTCTTC
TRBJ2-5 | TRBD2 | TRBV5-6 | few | CASTSSGSFPETQYF | TGTGCCAGCACTTCTAGCGGGAGCTTTCCAGAGACCCAGTACTTC
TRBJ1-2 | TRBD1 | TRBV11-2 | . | CASSLAGGRYGYTF | TGTGCCAGCAGCTTAGCAGGGGGGAGGTATGGCTACACCTTC
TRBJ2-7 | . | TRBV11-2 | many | CASSLVGVTYEQYF | TGTGCCAGCAGCTTAGTCGGTGTTACCTACGAGCAGTACTTC
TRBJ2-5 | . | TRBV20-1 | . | CSARGGRGGREQETQYF | TGCAGTGCTAGAGGGGGGCGTGGGGGGAGAGAGCAAGAGACCCAGTACTTC
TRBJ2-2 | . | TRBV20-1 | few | CSAEAAGVSNTGELFF | TGCAGTGCTGAGGCCGCGGGCGTTTCGAACACCGGGGAGCTGTTTTTT
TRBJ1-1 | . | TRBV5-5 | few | CASSLVQGEAFF | TGTGCCAGCAGCTTGGTCCAGGGGGAAGCTTTCTTT
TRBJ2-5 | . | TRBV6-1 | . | CASNLLAEETQYF | TGTGCCAGCAACCTATTAGCCGAAGAGACCCAGTACTTC
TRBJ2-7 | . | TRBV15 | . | CATSEDNVHEQYF | TGTGCCACCAGTGAAGACAATGTCCACGAGCAGTACTTC
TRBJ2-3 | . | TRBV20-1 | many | CSHAAGKGGTDTQYF | TGCAGTCACGCGGCGGGGAAAGGAGGCACAGATACGCAGTATTTT
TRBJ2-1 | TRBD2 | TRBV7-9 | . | CASSPASGRPTYNEQFF | TGTGCCAGCAGCCCAGCTAGCGGGAGACCCACCTACAATGAGCAGTTCTTC
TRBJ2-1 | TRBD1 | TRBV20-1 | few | CSAVGQGDNEQFF | TGCAGTGCTGTGGGACAGGGCGACAATGAGCAGTTCTTC
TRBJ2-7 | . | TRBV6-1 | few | CASSEAGSYPEYEQYF | TGTGCCAGCAGTGAAGCAGGGTCCTACCCTGAATACGAGCAGTACTTC
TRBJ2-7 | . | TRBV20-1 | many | CSASNRLSYEQYF | TGCAGTGCTAGTAATCGCCTCTCCTACGAGCAGTACTTC
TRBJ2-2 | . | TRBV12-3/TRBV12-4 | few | CASSPRYLTRGGELFF | TGTGCCAGCAGTCCGCGATATCTTACGAGGGGCGGGGAGCTGTTTTTT
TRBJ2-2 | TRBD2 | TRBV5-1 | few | CASSSLGLAGNRAGELFF | TGCGCCAGCAGCTCCCTGGGACTAGCGGGAAATCGGGCCGGGGAGCTGTTTTTT
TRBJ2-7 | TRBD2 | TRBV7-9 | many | CASSLGAGEYEQYF | TGTGCCAGCAGCTTAGGGGCGGGAGAATACGAGCAGTACTTC
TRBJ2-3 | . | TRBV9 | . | CASSVAMGGTDTQYF | TGTGCCAGCAGCGTAGCGATGGGTGGCACAGATACGCAGTATTTT
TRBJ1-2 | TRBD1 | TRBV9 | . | CASSVVVPGQGPSNYGYTF | TGTGCCAGCAGCGTAGTCGTCCCGGGACAGGGCCCTTCGAACTATGGCTACACCTTC
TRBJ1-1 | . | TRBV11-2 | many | CASSLGTEWNTEAFF | TGTGCCAGCAGCCTGGGGACCGAGTGGAACACTGAAGCTTTCTTT